What follows are 12 T cell receptor beta chains derived from one specimen sequenced in a study of regulatory T cells in long-lasting Graves disease. Both iRepertoire HTBI primers and Arm-PCR of CDR3 regions were used to build the TCR beta libraries. TCRdb reanalysed the multiplex PCR reads using MiXCR and keeps one entry per CDR3 protein. The sample has 500,000 or so distinct CDR3 sequences, approximately 16% seen once. The time point: newly diagnosed GD, antithyroid drugs for less than 3 months. RNA from PBMCs was the source of the TCR library. These data were likewise used in another study, on T cells in Graves' hyperthyroidism and ophthalmopathy.

The material sequenced was peripheral blood mononuclear cells (PBMCs), taken at new diagnosis, from a patient treated with antithyroid drugs. These receptors came from a middle-aged woman with Graves disease.

This rearrangement joins TRBV6-1 to TRBJ2-2; 10 bases fit TRBD2. J lost 0 bases, V lost 5 bases, and 3 bases had no gene match. CDR3 size: 16 residues. CDR1 MNHNS and CDR2 SASEGT come from the germline V gene. The CDR3 sequence: CASSKLAGPNTGELFF. DNA for the CDR3: TGTGCCAGCAGTAAACTAGCGGGGCCGAACACCGGGGAGCTGTTTTTT.

Only a few counts were recorded for this clonotype. Lacking the conserved final phenylalanine or tryptophan, this CDR3 likely reflects a read error. The chain is built from TRBV6-4 and TRBJ1-5; no definite D call. Germline values: CDR1 MRHNA, CDR2 SNTAGT. The ends were cut back, 5 bases at V and 4 bases at J, with 12 bases in the middle. This CDR3 comprises 14 residues. CDR3 in DNA: TGTGCCAGCAGTTCCGGCAGCGAAAATCAGCCCCAGCATTCT. It is translated as CASSSGSENQPQHS.

This chain joins TRBV4-1 and TRBJ2-7; 7 bases align to TRBD2. The CDR3 consists of 14 residues. V gave up 6 bases and J gave up 2 bases; unmatched junction bases: 7. From germline, CDR1 is MGHRA and CDR2 YSYEKL. CDR3 amino acids: CASRPTGGAYEQYF. The CDR3 bases are TGCGCCAGCAGGCCCACGGGGGGAGCCTACGAGCAGTACTTC.

In the case of this clonotype: This may come from a read error, since a much larger clone is one base off. V usage is TRBV18 and J usage is TRBJ1-1; D is unclear. Germline V gene data show CDR1 as KGHSH and CDR2 as LQKENI. The CDR3 is made up of 13 amino acids. The V and J ends lost 4 bases and 7 bases respectively, with 13 bases between them. The CDR3 DNA is TGTGCCAGCTCACAAGAGGAACAAGTTGAAGCTTTCTTT. This gives the protein CASSQEEQVEAFF.

This chain joins TRBV6-2 or TRBV6-3 and TRBJ2-7; no clear D gene. The CDR3 is 14 residues long. Trimming cost V 5 bases and J 2 bases, with 13 bases left between them. Germline CDR1 and CDR2: MNHEY and SVGEGT. The CDR3 is CASSPQVSTYEQYF. CDR3 sequence (DNA): TGTGCCAGCAGTCCCCAGGTCAGCACCTACGAGCAGTACTTC.

This clonotype was counted a few times. This sequence joins TRBV10-2 and TRBJ2-3; 12 nucleotides agree with TRBD2. Germline CDR1 WSHSY, CDR2 SAAADI. Losses at the gene ends were 7 bases for V and 4 bases for J; bases not matched to a gene: 3. The CDR3 spans 14 residues. The CDR3 region has the DNA TGCGCCAGCACCGCTAGCGGGGGGGCAGATACGCAGTATTTT. Its protein product is CASTASGGADTQYF.

This clonotype was recorded many times. The CDR3 sequence: CAWSVQVQETQYF. Written as DNA, the CDR3 is TGTGCCTGGAGTGTACAGGTACAAGAGACCCAGTACTTC. The chain has TRBV30 and TRBJ2-5; possibly TRBD1 for D (5 bases). Germline V gene data show CDR1 as GTSNPN and CDR2 as SVGIG (reference sequence). The CDR3 extends over 13 amino acids. Trimming removed 0 bases at V and 2 bases at J, with 7 bases between. Variable domain in full (rest from reference TRBV30 and TRBJ2-5): SQTIHQWPATLVQPVGSPLSLECTVEGTSNPNLYWYRQAAGRGLQLLFYSVGIGQISSEVPQNLSASRPQDRQFILSSKKLLLSDSGFYLCAWSVQVQETQYFGPGTRLLVL.

This clonotype was counted ten times or more. The chain links TRBV12-5 to TRBJ1-1; TRBD1 agrees at 7 bases. CDR1 and CDR2 from the germline V gene are LGHNT and FRNRAP. Trimming took 2 bases from V and 4 from J; bases not matched to a gene: 7. The CDR3 has 15 residues. The CDR3 DNA sequence: TGTGCTAGTGGTTTGCCCAGGGACAGCATCACTGAAGCTTTCTTT. Its translation: CASGLPRDSITEAFF.

This clonotype was counted ten times or more. The rearrangement uses TRBV5-1 and TRBJ2-3; 8 positions agree with TRBD2. The germline V gene encodes CDR1 SGHRS and CDR2 YFSETQ. The CDR3 is made up of 15 amino acids. Losses at the gene ends were 4 bases for V and 6 bases for J; bases not matched to a gene: 10. The CDR3 reads CASSNAGGPQDTQYF. CDR3 DNA sequence: TGCGCCAGCAGCAACGCGGGGGGCCCGCAGGATACGCAGTATTTT.

This clonotype was seen ten or more times. The chain uses TRBV30 and TRBJ1-5; tentative D call: TRBD1 (5 bases). V dropped 0 bases and J dropped 7 bases, with 13 bases sitting between them. The CDR3 totals 14 residues. Germline V lookup: CDR1 GTSNPN, CDR2 SVGIG (reference sequence). CDR3 in amino acids: CAWSVEWGGQPQHF. In DNA form, the CDR3 reads TGTGCCTGGAGTGTAGAGTGGGGGGGGCAGCCCCAGCATTTT. Full variable domain (remainder filled in from reference TRBV30 and TRBJ1-5): SQTIHQWPATLVQPVGSPLSLECTVEGTSNPNLYWYRQAAGRGLQLLFYSVGIGQISSEVPQNLSASRPQDRQFILSSKKLLLSDSGFYLCAWSVEWGGQPQHFGDGTRLSIL.

This clonotype was recorded many times. V gene TRBV12-3 or TRBV12-4 combines with J gene TRBJ1-2, with D possibly TRBD1 on 6 matching bases. The CDR3 is 14 residues long. V lost 5 bases to trimming and J lost 0 bases, with 10 bases between them. The CDR3 here is CASSKGHPNYGYTF. The CDR3 DNA sequence: TGTGCCAGCAGTAAGGGACACCCTAACTATGGCTACACCTTC.

This clonotype was seen a few times. The chain combines TRBV7-9 with TRBJ2-1; D could derive from TRBD1 or TRBD2 (6 bases each). Trimming removed 5 bases at V and 6 bases at J, with 20 bases between. The length of the CDR3 is 16 residues. Per the germline V gene, CDR1 is SEHNR and CDR2 is FQNEAQ (reference sequence). The chain's CDR3 is CASSRGPTQKSNEQFF. The DNA of the CDR3 is TGTGCCAGCAGCCGGGGGCCCACCCAGAAATCCAATGAGCAGTTCTTC.